Each of the 20 T cell receptor beta chains below was sequenced from the same sample in a study of blood T cells in healthy people across ages (dated by TCRdb to between 2015 and 2016). Libraries were constructed by 5' RACE. The instrument was an Illumina HiSeq 2500. A second about 7 to 11 cycle PCR used a sample-barcoded 5' primer and a J-beta primer mix. TCRdb applied fastp at Q25 and MiXCR to the public reads, then kept only in-frame beta chains. Each record represents a unique CDR3 protein, reported with the most common genes and DNA among its rows. Recorded for this sample are around 1.1 million distinct CDR3 sequences; roughly two fifths of them occurred a single time. Of the sample, around 14% is held by the ten largest clones. The sequenced sample consisted of blood. The receptors stem from a man aged 18 to 30 in good health.

This clonotype was detected once. V is TRBV10-3 and J is TRBJ1-1; D may be TRBD1 (6 bases). V lost 2 bases, J lost 4 bases, and 20 bases lay in between. The CDR3 is 17 residues long. Germline CDR1 ENHRY, CDR2 SYGVKD. The CDR3 loop is CAISERYGTTEGTEAFF. CDR3 DNA: TGTGCCATCAGTGAGAGATACGGGACAACTGAGGGCACTGAAGCTTTCTTT.

The chain uses TRBV28 and TRBJ2-3; D gene uncertain. The CDR3 loop spans 16 amino acids. Trimming removed 6 bases from V and 0 bases from J, with 16 bases in between. The germline V gene has CDR1 MDHEN and CDR2 SYDVKM. The CDR3 nucleotides are TGTGCCAGCAGCATACCCACAGCGACAAGCACAGATACGCAGTATTTT. Translating gives CASSIPTATSTDTQYF. Full variable domain (rest looked up from reference TRBV28 and TRBJ2-3): DVKVTQSSRYLVKRTGEKVFLECVQDMDHENMFWYRQDPGLGLRLIYFSYDVKMKEKGDIPEGYSVSREKKERFSLILESASTNQTSMYLCASSIPTATSTDTQYFGPGTRLTVL.

This clonotype has just a few counts. The chain links TRBV20-1 to TRBJ1-5, with a tentative D call TRBD1 (6 bases). The length of the CDR3 is 14 residues. Germline CDR1 and CDR2: DFQATT and SNEGSKA (reference sequence). V was clipped by 4 bases and J by 5 bases, with 15 bases between them. CDR3 in DNA: TGCAGTGCTAAAGCCGGGACAAGCTATCAGCCCCAGCATTTT. It specifies CSAKAGTSYQPQHF.

This clonotype was found many times. The rearrangement uses TRBV6-5 and TRBJ2-3, with D maybe TRBD2 (5 bases). The CDR3 contains 15 residues. The V gene lost 0 bases and the J gene lost 0 bases, with 7 bases spanning the gap. Germline V gene sequence: CDR1 MNHEY, CDR2 SVGAGI. Here the CDR3 DNA reads TGTGCCAGCAGTTACTCTGGGAGTAGCACAGATACGCAGTATTTT. This translates into CASSYSGSSTDTQYF.

This clonotype has a handful of counts. The chain couples TRBV20-1 to TRBJ2-5; TRBD1 aligns across 9 bases. Germline values: CDR1 DFQATT, CDR2 SNEGSKA (reference sequence). The CDR3 has 14 amino acids. V lost 6 bases, J lost 8 bases, and 13 bases stayed unmatched. CDR3 amino acids: CSARPGQGGDTQYF. The CDR3, as DNA: TGCAGTGCACGGCCGGGACAGGGAGGAGATACCCAGTACTTC.

This chain joins TRBV4-3 and TRBJ2-7, with D possibly being TRBD1 (5 bases). Germline V gene lookup returns CDR1 LGHNA and CDR2 YSLEER. V gave up 0 bases and J gave up 4 bases, with 10 bases separating them. This CDR3 has 14 residues. CDR3 in DNA: TGCGCCAGCAGCCAAGAAAGGGGTAGGTACGAGCAGTACTTC. Translation: CASSQERGRYEQYF.

The chain uses TRBV12-3 or TRBV12-4 and TRBJ2-1; D is undetermined. V gave up 5 bases and J gave up 6 bases, with 8 bases separating them. The CDR3 length is 12 residues. The CDR3 DNA reads TGTGCCAGCAGTCGGGTGAGCAATGAGCAGTTCTTC. Protein sequence: CASSRVSNEQFF.

There are many counts of this clonotype. The chain uses TRBV20-1 and TRBJ1-2; D uncertain. CDR1 and CDR2 from the germline V gene are DFQATT and SNEGSKA (reference sequence). The ends were cut back, 7 bases at V and 2 bases at J, with 8 bases in the middle. The CDR3 consists of 11 residues. The CDR3 region has the DNA TGCAGTGGGACTGCAAACTATGGCTACACCTTC. Translating it yields CSGTANYGYTF.

The chain has TRBV20-1 and TRBJ1-2; tentative D call: TRBD1 (6 bases). Germline V CDR1 and CDR2: DFQATT, SNEGSKA (reference sequence). V was pared by 3 bases and J by 4 bases, with 18 bases between. The CDR3 runs 15 residues. CDR3 residues: CSARGGGQTIYGYTF. The CDR3 DNA follows: TGCAGTGCTAGGGGCGGGGGCCAAACCATCTATGGCTACACCTTC.

The V and J genes are TRBV6-1 and TRBJ2-1; D gene uncertain. CDR1 is MNHNS and CDR2 is SASEGT in the germline V gene. This CDR3 is built from 14 residues. Deletions cut 7 bases from V and 3 bases from J, with 13 bases between. In DNA, the CDR3 is TGTGCCAGCACGGTGAGCACCAACTACAATGAGCAGTTCTTC. Translated, it gives CASTVSTNYNEQFF.

CDR3 amino acids: CASSLETQVSTDTQYF. The CDR3 DNA reads TGTGCCAGCAGCTTAGAGACCCAAGTTAGCACAGATACGCAGTATTTT. V is TRBV7-8 and J is TRBJ2-3; no reliable D call. V lost 1 base, J lost 0 bases, and 11 bases lay in between. CDR1 is SGHVS and CDR2 is FQNEAQ in the germline V gene. This CDR3 spans 16 amino acids. The full variable domain, completed using reference TRBV7-8 and TRBJ2-3, is GAGVSQSPRYKVAKRGQDVALRCDPISGHVSLFWYQQALGQGPEFLTYFQNEAQLDKSGLPSDRFFAERPEGSVSTLKIQRTQQEDSAVYLCASSLETQVSTDTQYFGPGTRLTVL.

The chain employs TRBV20-1 and TRBJ2-5, with 8 bases matching TRBD2. Germline trimming cut 5 bases from V and 5 bases from J; bases unmatched to any gene: 10. CDR1 DFQATT and CDR2 SNEGSKA come from the germline V gene (reference sequence). The CDR3 spans 14 residues. The CDR3 nucleotides are TGCAGTGCTTCCAAGGACCCGGGGGGGGAGACCCAGTACTTC. Protein product: CSASKDPGGETQYF.

The chain recombines TRBV12-3 or TRBV12-4 with TRBJ1-2; TRBD1 matches at 8 bases. This CDR3 contains 14 residues. The ends lost 6 bases at V and 5 bases at J; junction bases unmatched: 8. In DNA form, the CDR3 reads TGTGCCAGCAGCGGACGGACAGGGTATTATGGCTACACCTTC. Its protein product is CASSGRTGYYGYTF.

The V gene is TRBV12-3 or TRBV12-4, the J gene TRBJ2-1; TRBD1 agrees at 7 bases. The DNA end is a closer match to TRBJ2-7, so the J assignment may be wrong. The CDR3 is made up of 15 amino acids. CDR3: CASSSERQGYNEQYF. The CDR3, as DNA: TGTGCCAGCAGTTCCGAACGACAGGGCTACAATGAGCAGTACTTC.

The V gene is TRBV20-1, the J gene TRBJ2-5; 9 nucleotides line up with TRBD1. With V trimmed by 5 bases and J by 1 base, 8 bases remained unmatched. This CDR3 region has 15 residues. The germline V gene encodes CDR1 DFQATT and CDR2 SNEGSKA (reference sequence). The CDR3 region has the DNA TGCAGTGCTTTTTCGGACAGGGGAGTCCAAGAGACCCAGTACTTC. This codes for CSAFSDRGVQETQYF.

This clonotype was seen a handful of times. The rearrangement uses TRBV9 and TRBJ1-1, with TRBD1 matching over 8 bases. J was trimmed by 6 bases and V by 3 bases; bases with no gene match: 1. The germline V gene has CDR1 SGDLS and CDR2 YYNGEE. There are 12 residues in the CDR3. The CDR3 here is CASSGTGPEAFF. The DNA for the CDR3 is TGTGCCAGCAGCGGGACAGGGCCTGAAGCTTTCTTT.

The rearrangement joins TRBV19 to TRBJ1-2; D is unclear. The CDR3 has 14 amino acids. Germline V CDR1 and CDR2: LNHDA, SQIVND (reference sequence). The V end lost 7 bases, the J end lost 2 bases, and 14 bases lay between the germline ends. The CDR3 DNA reads TGTGCCAGTAACGTGGACTTAGGGAACTATGGCTACACCTTC. It is translated as CASNVDLGNYGYTF.

This chain uses TRBV12-3 or TRBV12-4 with TRBJ2-5, with D possibly being TRBD1 or TRBD2 (5 bases each). The CDR3 contains 14 residues. The germline V and J ends were trimmed by 2 bases and 11 bases, with 18 bases remaining between them. CDR3 sequence: CASSLQGPNNEQYF. CDR3 nucleotide sequence: TGTGCCAGCAGTTTACAGGGACCCAACAATGAGCAGTACTTC.

This clonotype was detected many times. The chain is built from TRBV29-1 and TRBJ2-3, with D unresolved. Trimming removed 0 bases at V and 7 bases at J, with 14 bases between. This CDR3 comprises 14 residues. From germline, CDR1 is SQVTM and CDR2 ANQGSEA. DNA for the CDR3: TGCAGCGTTGAAGATCGGGCCGCTCTCAATACGCAGTATTTT. Translated, it gives CSVEDRAALNTQYF.

A note on this clonotype: At one of its ends the junction is not consistent with the germline gene, which may arise from a read error. The chain is built from TRBV5-1 and TRBJ1-5; 7 nucleotides align to TRBD1. This CDR3 is built from 15 residues. CDR1 is SGHRS, CDR2 YFSETQ, per germline. This CDR3 is CVSSLGDSRNQPQHF. The CDR3 region has the DNA TGCGTCAGCAGCTTGGGGGACAGCCGTAATCAGCCCCAGCATTTT.